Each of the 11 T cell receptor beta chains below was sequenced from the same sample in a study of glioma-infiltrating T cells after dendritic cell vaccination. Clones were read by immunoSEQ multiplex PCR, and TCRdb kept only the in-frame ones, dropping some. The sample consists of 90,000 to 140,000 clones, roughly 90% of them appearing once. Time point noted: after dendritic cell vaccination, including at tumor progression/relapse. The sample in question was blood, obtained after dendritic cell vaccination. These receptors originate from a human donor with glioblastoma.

The CDR3 sequence: CASSLDGAVNNEQFF. CDR3 DNA: TGTGCCAGCAGCTTAGATGGGGCGGTAAACAATGAGCAGTTCTTC. The rearrangement joins TRBV11-3 to TRBJ2-1; D might be TRBD1 (5 bases). The CDR3 is made up of 15 amino acids. Trimming took off 0 bases at V and 5 bases at J, with 11 bases between the two ends. Germline CDR1 reads SGHNT; CDR2 reads YENEEA.

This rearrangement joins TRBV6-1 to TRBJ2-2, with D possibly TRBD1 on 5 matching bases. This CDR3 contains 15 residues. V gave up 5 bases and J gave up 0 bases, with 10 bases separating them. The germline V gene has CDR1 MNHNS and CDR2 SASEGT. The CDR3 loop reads CASSNRQTNTGELFF. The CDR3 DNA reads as TGTGCCAGCAGTAACCGACAGACGAACACCGGGGAGCTGTTTTTT.

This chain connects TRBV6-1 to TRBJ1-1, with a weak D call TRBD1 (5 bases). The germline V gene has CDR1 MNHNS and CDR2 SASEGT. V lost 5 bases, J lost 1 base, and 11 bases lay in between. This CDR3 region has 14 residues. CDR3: CASSTGHTNTEAFF. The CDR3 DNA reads TGTGCCAGCAGTACAGGACACACGAACACTGAAGCTTTCTTT.

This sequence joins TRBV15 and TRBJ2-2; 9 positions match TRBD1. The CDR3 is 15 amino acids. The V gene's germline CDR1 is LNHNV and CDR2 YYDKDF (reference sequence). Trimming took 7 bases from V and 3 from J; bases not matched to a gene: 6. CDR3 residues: CATIKDRGHTGELFF. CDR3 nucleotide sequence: TGTGCCACCATTAAGGACAGGGGCCACACCGGGGAGCTGTTTTTT.

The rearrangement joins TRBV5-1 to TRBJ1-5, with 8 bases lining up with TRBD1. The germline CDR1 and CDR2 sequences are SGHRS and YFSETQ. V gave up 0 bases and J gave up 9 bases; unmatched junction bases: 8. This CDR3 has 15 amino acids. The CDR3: CASSLAGQGRSPQHF. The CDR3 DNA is TGCGCCAGCAGCTTGGCAGGACAGGGACGATCGCCCCAGCATTTT.

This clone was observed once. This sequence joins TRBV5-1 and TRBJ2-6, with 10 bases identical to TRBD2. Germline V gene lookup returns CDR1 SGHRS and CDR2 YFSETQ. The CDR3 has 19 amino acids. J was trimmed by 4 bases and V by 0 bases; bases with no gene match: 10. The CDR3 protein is CASSLALLAGESGANVLTF. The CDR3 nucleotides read TGCGCCAGCAGCTTGGCCCTGCTAGCGGGAGAATCGGGGGCCAACGTCCTGACTTTC.

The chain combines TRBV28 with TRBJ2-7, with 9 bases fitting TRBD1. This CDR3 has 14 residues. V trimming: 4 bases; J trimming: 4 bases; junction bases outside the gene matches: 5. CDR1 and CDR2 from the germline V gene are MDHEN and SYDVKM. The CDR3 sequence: CASSSGTGRYEQYF. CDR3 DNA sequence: TGTGCCAGCAGTTCCGGGACAGGGAGGTACGAGCAGTACTTC.

CDR3 nucleotide sequence: TGTGCCAGCTCACCCCAAGGCACTAGCGGGACCTACGAGCAGTACTTC. It codes for CASSPQGTSGTYEQYF. This chain uses TRBV18 with TRBJ2-7; 10 bases align to TRBD2. Germline V CDR1 and CDR2: KGHSH, LQKENI. The CDR3 runs to 16 residues. Trimming at V came to 3 bases and at J to 2 bases, leaving 7 bases not matched to a gene.

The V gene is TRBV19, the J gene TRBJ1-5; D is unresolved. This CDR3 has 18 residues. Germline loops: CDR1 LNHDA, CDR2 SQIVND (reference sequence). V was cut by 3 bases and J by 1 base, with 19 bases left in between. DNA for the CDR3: TGTGCCAGTAGTATCTCCATGTTCGGGAGTGACAGCAATCAGCCCCAGCATTTT. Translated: CASSISMFGSDSNQPQHF.

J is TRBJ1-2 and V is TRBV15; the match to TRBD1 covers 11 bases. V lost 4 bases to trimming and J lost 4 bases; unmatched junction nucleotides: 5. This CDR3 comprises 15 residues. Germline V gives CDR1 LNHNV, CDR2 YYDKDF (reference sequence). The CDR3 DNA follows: TGTGCCACCAGCACCGGACAGGGGGCGACCTATGGCTACACCTTC. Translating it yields CATSTGQGATYGYTF. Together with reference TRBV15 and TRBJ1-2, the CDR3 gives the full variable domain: DAMVIQNPRYQVTQFGKPVTLSCSQTLNHNVMYWYQQKSSQAPKLLFHYYDKDFNNEADTPDNFQSRRPNTSFCFLDIRSPGLGDTAMYLCATSTGQGATYGYTFGSGTRLTVV.

The CDR3 coding sequence is TGCAGCGCGAGACAGGGGCTGTTGGAAGAGACCCAGTACTTC. Amino acids: CSARQGLLEETQYF. This chain links TRBV29-1 with TRBJ2-5, with 8 bases that match TRBD1. The germline CDR1 and CDR2 sequences are SQVTM and ANQGSEA. The CDR3 totals 14 residues. With 7 bases clipped from V and 3 bases from J, the junction kept 10 bases outside the gene matches.